This T cell receptor beta chain was obtained from a study of post-analysis software for immune sequencing data. At the level of the study: Secondary progressive, relapsing-remitting and progressive-relapsing multiple sclerosis were among the included disease courses. Findings and limits, study-wide: Elevated frequency relative to controls characterized roughly five TRBV segments in patients, TRBV5-6, TRBV5-1 and TRBV20-1 among them.

This clonotype came up a few times. What it binds is unknown. Trimming left V 0 bases short and J 8 bases short, with 10 bases between. The CDR3 spans 13 residues. Unique molecular identifiers tagged the TCR beta cDNA libraries. Some 500,000 cDNA molecules came from 1 to 10 million T cells. TCRdb analysed the PCR reads with MiXCR anew, one entry per CDR3 protein. The table shows approximately 630,000 distinct CDR3 sequences, with around 60% occurring only once. The sequencing sample was made of blood. The chain joins TRBV12-3 or TRBV12-4 to TRBJ1-2; possibly TRBD1 for D (5 bases). This clonotype was obtained from a girl aged 2 to 10 with multiple sclerosis. CDR3 sequence (DNA): TGTGCCAGCAGTTTAGCGAGAGGGGACGGCTACACCTTC. Its protein product is CASSLARGDGYTF.